The 9 T cell receptor beta chains below were found in one sample sequenced in a study of blood T cell repertoires in COVID-19. The table came from immunoSEQ multiplex PCR; TCRdb's copy has only in-frame clones and leaves some out. Of about 170,000 clones listed, about 86% are singletons. The sequencing sample was made of peripheral blood. The receptors stem from a human donor with acute or convalescent COVID-19. The donor label of this sample is uncertain.

This clone was detected once. V usage is TRBV4-1 and J usage is TRBJ1-1; 8 nucleotides match TRBD1. V shed 1 base, J shed 6 bases, and the junction held 7 bases outside the gene matches. There are 15 residues in the CDR3. Germline loops: CDR1 MGHRA, CDR2 YSYEKL. CDR3 in amino acids: CASSQADRVGPEAFF. CDR3 DNA sequence: TGCGCCAGCAGCCAAGCGGACAGGGTGGGACCTGAAGCTTTCTTT.

Only a few counts were recorded for this clone. The chain couples TRBV2 to TRBJ1-1; 9 nucleotides agree with TRBD1. The CDR3 is made up of 14 amino acids. The V gene end was trimmed by 6 bases and the J gene end by 2 bases; junction bases not matched to a gene: 4. Germline CDR1 is SNHLY and CDR2 is FYNNEI. CDR3 sequence reads: CASSGTGYNTEAFF. DNA for the CDR3: TGTGCCAGCAGCGGGACAGGGTATAACACTGAAGCTTTCTTT. The whole variable domain, filled in from reference TRBV2 and TRBJ1-1, reads EPEVTQTPSHQVTQMGQEVILRCVPISNHLYFYWYRQILGQKVEFLVSFYNNEISEKSEIFDDQFSVERPDGSNFTLKIRSTKLEDSAMYFCASSGTGYNTEAFFGQGTRLTVV.

This clone was seen a single time. The V call is TRBV5-3, the J call TRBJ2-6; 8 positions match TRBD1. TRBV5-3 is noted as an ORF with a role that remains uncertain. The CDR3 is 19 amino acids. The V segment lost 4 bases and the J segment 0 bases; nucleotides outside the gene matches: 12. CDR3: CARSPPPGGAFSGANVLTF. CDR3 sequence (DNA): TGTGCCAGAAGCCCCCCTCCAGGGGGCGCTTTCTCTGGGGCCAACGTCCTGACTTTC.

This chain connects TRBV7-9 to TRBJ2-1; 9 positions agree with TRBD2. Looked up from germline, CDR1 is SEHNR and CDR2 is FQNEAQ (reference sequence). The CDR3 is 17 residues long. The V gene end was trimmed by 5 bases and the J gene end by 2 bases; junction bases not matched to a gene: 10. The CDR3 DNA sequence: TGTGCCAGCAGCCTAGGGGTCGGCGGGAGGGCCTACAATGAGCAGTTCTTC. It yields the protein CASSLGVGGRAYNEQFF.

This chain links TRBV5-4 with TRBJ2-1, with TRBD1 matching over 10 bases. CDR1 and CDR2 from the germline V gene are SGHNT and YYREEE (reference sequence). V shed 4 bases, J shed 4 bases, and the junction held 5 bases outside the gene matches. The CDR3 contains 15 residues. The CDR3 bases are TGTGCCAGCAGCCTTGGACAGGGGGTTTACAATGAGCAGTTCTTC. Translating it yields CASSLGQGVYNEQFF.

The chain joins TRBV6-6 to TRBJ1-2; 12 bases align to TRBD1. The trim removed 5 bases at V and 4 bases at J, leaving 8 bases unmatched. The CDR3 length is 16 residues. CDR1 and CDR2 (germline): MNHNY, SVGAGI (reference sequence). CDR3 amino acids: CASSGDRGRVGYGYTF. As DNA, the CDR3 is TGTGCCAGCAGTGGGGACAGGGGGCGCGTTGGCTATGGCTACACCTTC.

DNA for the CDR3: TGCGCCAGCAGCCAAGATTTAGGGGGCAGGGGGAACATTCAGTACTTC. Encoded protein: CASSQDLGGRGNIQYF. The V gene is TRBV4-1, the J gene TRBJ2-4, with 7 bases fitting TRBD1. The germline CDR1 and CDR2 sequences are MGHRA and YSYEKL. CDR3 length equals 16 residues. V lost 0 bases, J lost 7 bases, and 9 bases stayed unmatched.

The rearrangement uses TRBV25-1 and TRBJ1-2; 7 positions agree with TRBD1. The CDR3 is 14 amino acids. J lost 8 bases, V lost 5 bases, and 11 bases had no gene match. From germline, CDR1 is MGHDK and CDR2 SYGVNS. The CDR3 protein is CASSSQGDPGGYTF. The CDR3 DNA is TGTGCCAGCAGTAGTCAGGGGGATCCTGGCGGCTACACCTTC.

V gene TRBV7-3 combines with J gene TRBJ2-1, with TRBD2 matching 11 bases. Germline CDR1 and CDR2: SGHTA and FQGTGA. V trimming: 5 bases; J trimming: 8 bases; junction bases outside the gene matches: 2. The CDR3 contains 13 residues. The CDR3 is CASSAGLADEQFF. The CDR3, as DNA: TGTGCCAGCAGCGCGGGACTAGCGGATGAGCAGTTCTTC.